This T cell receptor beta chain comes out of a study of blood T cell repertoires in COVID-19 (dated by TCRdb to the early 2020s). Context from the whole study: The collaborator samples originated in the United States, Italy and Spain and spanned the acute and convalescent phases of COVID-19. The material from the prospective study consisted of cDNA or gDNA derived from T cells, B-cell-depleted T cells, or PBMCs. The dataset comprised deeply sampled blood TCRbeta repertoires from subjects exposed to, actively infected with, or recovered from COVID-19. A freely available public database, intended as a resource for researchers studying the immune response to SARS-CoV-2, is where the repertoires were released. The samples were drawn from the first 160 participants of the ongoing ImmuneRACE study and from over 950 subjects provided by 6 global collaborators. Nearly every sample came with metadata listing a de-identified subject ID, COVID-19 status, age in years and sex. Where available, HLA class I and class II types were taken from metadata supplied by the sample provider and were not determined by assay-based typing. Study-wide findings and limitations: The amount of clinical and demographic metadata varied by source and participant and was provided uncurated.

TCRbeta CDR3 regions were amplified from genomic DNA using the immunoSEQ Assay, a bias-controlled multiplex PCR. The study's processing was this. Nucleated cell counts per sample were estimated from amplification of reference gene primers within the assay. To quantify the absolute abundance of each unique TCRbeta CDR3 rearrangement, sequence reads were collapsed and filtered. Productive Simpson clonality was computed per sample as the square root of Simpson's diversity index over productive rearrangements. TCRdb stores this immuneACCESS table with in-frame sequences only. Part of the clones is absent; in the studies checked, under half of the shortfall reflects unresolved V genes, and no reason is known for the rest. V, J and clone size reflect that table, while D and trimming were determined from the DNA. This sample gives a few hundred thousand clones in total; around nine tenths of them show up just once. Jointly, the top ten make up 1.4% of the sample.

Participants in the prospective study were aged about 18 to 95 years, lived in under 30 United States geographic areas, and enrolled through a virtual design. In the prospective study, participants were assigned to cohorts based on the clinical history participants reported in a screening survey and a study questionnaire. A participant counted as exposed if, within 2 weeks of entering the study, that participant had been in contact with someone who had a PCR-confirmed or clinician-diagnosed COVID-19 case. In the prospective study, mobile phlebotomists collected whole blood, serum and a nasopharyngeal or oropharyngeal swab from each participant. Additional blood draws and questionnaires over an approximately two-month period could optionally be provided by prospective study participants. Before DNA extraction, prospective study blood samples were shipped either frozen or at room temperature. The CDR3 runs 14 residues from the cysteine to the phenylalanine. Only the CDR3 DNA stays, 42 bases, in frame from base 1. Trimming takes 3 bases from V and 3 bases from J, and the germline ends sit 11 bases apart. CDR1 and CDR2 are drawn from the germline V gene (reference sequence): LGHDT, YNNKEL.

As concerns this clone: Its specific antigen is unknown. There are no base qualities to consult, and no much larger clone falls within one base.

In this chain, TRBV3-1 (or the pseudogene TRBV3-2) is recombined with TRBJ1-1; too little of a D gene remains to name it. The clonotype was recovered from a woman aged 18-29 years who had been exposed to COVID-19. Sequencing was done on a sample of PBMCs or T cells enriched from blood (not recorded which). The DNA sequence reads TGTGCCAGCAGCCAGGCCAGTAAGTACACTGAAGCTTTCTTT. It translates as CASSQASKYTEAFF.